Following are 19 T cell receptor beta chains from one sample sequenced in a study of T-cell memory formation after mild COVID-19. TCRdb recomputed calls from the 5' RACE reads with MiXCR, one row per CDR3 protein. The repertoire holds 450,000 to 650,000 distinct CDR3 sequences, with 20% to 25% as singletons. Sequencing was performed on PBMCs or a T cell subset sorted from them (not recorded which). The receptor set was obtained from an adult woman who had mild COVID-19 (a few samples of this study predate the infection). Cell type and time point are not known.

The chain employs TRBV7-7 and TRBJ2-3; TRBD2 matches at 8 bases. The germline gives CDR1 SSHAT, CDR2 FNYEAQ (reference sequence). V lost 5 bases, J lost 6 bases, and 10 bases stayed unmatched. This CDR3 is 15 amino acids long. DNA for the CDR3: TGTGCCAGCAGCATCGGGGGGGGACCAAGTGATACGCAGTATTTT. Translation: CASSIGGGPSDTQYF. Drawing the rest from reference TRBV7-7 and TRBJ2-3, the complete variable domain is GAGVSQSPRYKVTKRGQDVTLRCDPISSHATLYWYQQALGQGPEFLTYFNYEAQPDKSGLPSDRFSAERPEGSISTLTIQRTEQRDSAMYRCASSIGGGPSDTQYFGPGTRLTVL.

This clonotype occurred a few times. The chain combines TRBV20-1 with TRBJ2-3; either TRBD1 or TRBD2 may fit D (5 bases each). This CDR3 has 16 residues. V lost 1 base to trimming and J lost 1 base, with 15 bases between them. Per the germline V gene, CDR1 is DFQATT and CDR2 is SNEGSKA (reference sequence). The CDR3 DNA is TGCAGTGCTAGAGGACGCACGAGGGGCCGCACAGATACGCAGTATTTT. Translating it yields CSARGRTRGRTDTQYF.

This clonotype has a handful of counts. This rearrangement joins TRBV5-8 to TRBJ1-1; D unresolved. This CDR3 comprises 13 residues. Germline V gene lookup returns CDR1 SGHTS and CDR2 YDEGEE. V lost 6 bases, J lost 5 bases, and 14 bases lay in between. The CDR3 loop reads CASKDIRVTEAFF. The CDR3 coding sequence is TGTGCCAGCAAGGATATTCGGGTTACTGAAGCTTTCTTT.

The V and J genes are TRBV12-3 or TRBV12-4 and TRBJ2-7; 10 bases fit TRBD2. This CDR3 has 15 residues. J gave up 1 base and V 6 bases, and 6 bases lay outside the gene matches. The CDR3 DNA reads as TGTGCCAGCAGCCAGATAGCGGGAGGATCCTACGAGCAGTACTTC. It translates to CASSQIAGGSYEQYF.

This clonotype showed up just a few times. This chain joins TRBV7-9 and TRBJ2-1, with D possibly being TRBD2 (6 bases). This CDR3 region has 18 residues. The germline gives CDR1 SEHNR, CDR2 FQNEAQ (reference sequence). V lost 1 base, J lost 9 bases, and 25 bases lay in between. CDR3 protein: CASSLGTGLLQTSGEQFF. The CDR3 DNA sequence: TGTGCCAGCAGCTTAGGGACCGGACTACTCCAGACTTCGGGTGAGCAGTTCTTC.

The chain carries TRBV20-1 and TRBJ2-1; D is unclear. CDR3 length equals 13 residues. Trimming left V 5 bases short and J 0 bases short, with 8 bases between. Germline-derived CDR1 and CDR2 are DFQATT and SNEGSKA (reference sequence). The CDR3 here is CSAFFSSYNEQFF. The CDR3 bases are TGCAGTGCTTTCTTTAGCTCCTACAATGAGCAGTTCTTC.

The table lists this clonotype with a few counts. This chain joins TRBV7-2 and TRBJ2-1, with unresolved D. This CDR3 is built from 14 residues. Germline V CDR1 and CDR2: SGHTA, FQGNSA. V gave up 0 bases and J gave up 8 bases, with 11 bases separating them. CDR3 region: CASSLARTADEQFF. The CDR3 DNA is TGTGCCAGCAGCTTAGCGCGGACCGCCGATGAGCAGTTCTTC.

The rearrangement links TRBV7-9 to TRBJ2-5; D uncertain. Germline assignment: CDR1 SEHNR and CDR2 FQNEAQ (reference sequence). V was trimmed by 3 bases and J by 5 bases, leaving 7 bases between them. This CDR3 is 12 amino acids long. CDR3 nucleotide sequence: TGTGCCAGCAGCTTTAAAGTGGAGACCCAGTACTTC. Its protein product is CASSFKVETQYF.

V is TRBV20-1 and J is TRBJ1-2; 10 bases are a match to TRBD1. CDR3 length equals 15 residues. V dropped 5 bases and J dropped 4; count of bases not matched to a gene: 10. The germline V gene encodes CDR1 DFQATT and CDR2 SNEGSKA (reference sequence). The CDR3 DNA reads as TGCAGTGCTCAAACCGGGACAGGGGTTACCTATGGCTACACCTTC. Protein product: CSAQTGTGVTYGYTF.

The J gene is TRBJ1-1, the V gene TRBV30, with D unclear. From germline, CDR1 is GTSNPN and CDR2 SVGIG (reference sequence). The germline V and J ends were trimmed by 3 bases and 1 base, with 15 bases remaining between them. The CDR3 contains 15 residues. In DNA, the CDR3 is TGTGCCTGGAGGGTGTCGGGATCGACGAACACTGAAGCTTTCTTT. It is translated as CAWRVSGSTNTEAFF.

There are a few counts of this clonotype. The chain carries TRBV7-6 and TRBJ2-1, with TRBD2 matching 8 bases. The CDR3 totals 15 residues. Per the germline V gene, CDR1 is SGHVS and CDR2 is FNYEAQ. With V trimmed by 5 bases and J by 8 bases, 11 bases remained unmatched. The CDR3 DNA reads TGTGCCAGCAGCCAACGGGGGGGCTCCATATATGAGCAGTTCTTC. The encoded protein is CASSQRGGSIYEQFF.

The CDR3 DNA reads TGTGCCAGCAGCTTATACCGACTAGCGGGAGACTACAATGAGCAGTTCTTC. This gives the protein CASSLYRLAGDYNEQFF. V is TRBV7-8 and J is TRBJ2-1; TRBD2 agrees at 12 bases. The CDR3 has 17 residues. J was trimmed by 3 bases and V by 2 bases; bases with no gene match: 5. The germline V gene has CDR1 SGHVS and CDR2 FQNEAQ.

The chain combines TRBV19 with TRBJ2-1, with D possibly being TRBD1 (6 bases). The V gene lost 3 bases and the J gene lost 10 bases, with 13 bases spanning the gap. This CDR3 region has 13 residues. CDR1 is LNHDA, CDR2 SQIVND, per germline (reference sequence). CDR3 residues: CASSIVQGQEQFF. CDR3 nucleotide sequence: TGTGCCAGTAGTATTGTACAGGGCCAAGAGCAGTTCTTC.

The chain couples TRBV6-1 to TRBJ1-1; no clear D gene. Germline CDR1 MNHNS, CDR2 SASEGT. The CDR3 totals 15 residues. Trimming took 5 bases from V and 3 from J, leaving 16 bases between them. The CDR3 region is CASSPVMGGDTEAFF. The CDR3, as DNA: TGTGCCAGCAGTCCGGTAATGGGAGGAGACACTGAAGCTTTCTTT.

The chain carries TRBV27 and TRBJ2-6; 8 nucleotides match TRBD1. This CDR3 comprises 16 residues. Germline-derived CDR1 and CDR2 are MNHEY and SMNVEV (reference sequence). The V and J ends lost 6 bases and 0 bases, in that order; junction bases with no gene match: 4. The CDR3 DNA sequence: TGTGCCAGCAGCCGGACAGGGACCTCTGGGGCCAACGTCCTGACTTTC. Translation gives CASSRTGTSGANVLTF. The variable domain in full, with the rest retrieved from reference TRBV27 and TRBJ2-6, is EAQVTQNPRYLITVTGKKLTVTCSQNMNHEYMSWYRQDPGLGLRQIYYSMNVEVTDKGDVPEGYKVSRKEKRNFPLILESPSPNQTSLYFCASSRTGTSGANVLTFGAGSRLTVL.

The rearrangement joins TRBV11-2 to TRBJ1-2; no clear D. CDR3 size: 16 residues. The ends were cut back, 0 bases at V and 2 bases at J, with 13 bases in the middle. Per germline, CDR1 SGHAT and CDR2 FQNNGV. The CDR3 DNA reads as TGTGCCAGCAGCTTAGATCACTTACCCGAGAACTATGGCTACACCTTC. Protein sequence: CASSLDHLPENYGYTF.

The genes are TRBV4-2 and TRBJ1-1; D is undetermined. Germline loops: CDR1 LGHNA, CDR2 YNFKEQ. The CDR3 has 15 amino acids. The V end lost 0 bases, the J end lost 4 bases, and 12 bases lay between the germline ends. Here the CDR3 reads CASSQDQGITTEAFF. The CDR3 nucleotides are TGTGCCAGCAGCCAAGATCAAGGTATAACCACTGAAGCTTTCTTT.

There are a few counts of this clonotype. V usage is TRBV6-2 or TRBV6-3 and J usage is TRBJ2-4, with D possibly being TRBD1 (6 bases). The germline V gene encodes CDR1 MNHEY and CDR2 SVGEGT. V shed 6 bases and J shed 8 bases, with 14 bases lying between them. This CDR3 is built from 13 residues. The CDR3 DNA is TGTGCCAGCAGCTTCGAGGGGGATGACATTCAGTACTTC. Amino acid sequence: CASSFEGDDIQYF.

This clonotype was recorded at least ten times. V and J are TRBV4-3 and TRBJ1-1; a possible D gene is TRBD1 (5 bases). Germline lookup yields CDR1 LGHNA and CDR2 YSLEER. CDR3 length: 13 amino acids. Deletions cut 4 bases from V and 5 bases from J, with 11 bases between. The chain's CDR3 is CASSRGGETEAFF. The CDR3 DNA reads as TGCGCCAGCAGCCGGGGGGGAGAGACTGAAGCTTTCTTT.